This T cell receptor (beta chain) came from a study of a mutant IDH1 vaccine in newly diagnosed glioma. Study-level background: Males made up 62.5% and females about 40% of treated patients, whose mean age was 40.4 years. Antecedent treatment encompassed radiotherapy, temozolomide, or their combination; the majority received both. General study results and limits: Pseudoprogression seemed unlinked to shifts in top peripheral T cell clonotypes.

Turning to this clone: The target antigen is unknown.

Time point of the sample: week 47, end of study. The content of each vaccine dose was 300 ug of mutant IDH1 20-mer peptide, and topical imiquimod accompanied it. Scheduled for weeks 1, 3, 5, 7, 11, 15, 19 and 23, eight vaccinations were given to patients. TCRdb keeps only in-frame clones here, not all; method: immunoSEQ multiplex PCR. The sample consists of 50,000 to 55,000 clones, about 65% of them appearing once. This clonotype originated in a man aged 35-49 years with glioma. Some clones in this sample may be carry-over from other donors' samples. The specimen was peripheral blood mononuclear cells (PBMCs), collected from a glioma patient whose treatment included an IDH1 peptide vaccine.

The CDR3 protein is CSVAFGRGVSYEQYF. The CDR3 DNA follows: TGCAGCGTTGCCTTTGGCAGGGGGGTCTCCTACGAGCAGTACTTC. The V and J genes are TRBV29-1 and TRBJ2-7, with TRBD1 as a possible D gene (7 bases). The germline gives CDR1 SQVTM, CDR2 ANQGSEA. The germline V and J ends were trimmed by 4 bases and 0 bases, with 16 bases remaining between them. The CDR3 runs 15 residues.